These T cell receptor beta chains were read from a single sample in a study of control samples from healthy donors and cancer patients. Profiled with immunoSEQ multiplex PCR; TCRdb holds only in-frame clones, not every one. The data contain about 120,000 clones, about 93% of them seen just once; the ten biggest clones take up about 2.6%. Material: blood. All receptors come from a man aged 30 to 45 in good health. Both conserved end residues are trimmed from each CDR3. A D gene is named only where the DNA matches it firmly.

D | V | CDR3
NA | TRBV5-6 | ASRLAGSADYGYT
NA | TRBV5-1 | ASTSTVTDTQY
NA | TRBV5-8 | ASTRPDPWGGTGELF
NA | TRBV30 | AWSVFLGTEAF
TRBD1 | TRBV19 | ASSTPHRGKTGELF
NA | TRBV7-2 | ASSLGEANYGYT
NA | TRBV9 | ASSVAPEGGGYT
TRBD2 | TRBV12-5 | ASGRESSGTYNTQY
NA | TRBV5-4 | ASSLRGGASDTQY
NA | TRBV12-5 | ASGFWRGPRLSNQPQH
NA | TRBV4-1 | ASSPSVGVPDTQY
TRBD1 | TRBV5-1 | ASSSGTADEKLF
NA | TRBV10-3 | ATEGAEDEKLF
TRBD1 | TRBV19 | ASSGYRDSPQPQH
TRBD2 | TRBV6-6 | ASSDLGGSSYEQY
TRBD1 | TRBV5-6 | ASSLAGGGYT
NA | TRBV19 | ASSIVWEGVDQPQH
NA | TRBV12-5 | ASGPEYYTEAF
NA | TRBV15 | ATSRGQGRLF
NA | TRBV9 | ASSAAPDTIY
NA | TRBV29-1 | SARRGTSGNTIY
NA | TRBV24-1 | AASDLGGQGGNEQF
NA | TRBV9 | ASSARDTNTGELF
NA | TRBV27 | ASSLRGQYEQY
NA | TRBV14 | ASSQVGGGEKLF
NA | TRBV6-5 | ASKGLRGLSELF
NA | TRBV7-9 | ASSPAAYNSPLH
NA | TRBV30 | AVRTSYNTEAF
NA | TRBV19 | ASSMWGIDGYT
NA | TRBV6-5 | ASSYSREKY
NA | TRBV2 | ASSEARGLQPQH
NA | TRBV25-1 | ASSEYRVDQPQH
NA | TRBV18 | ASSLDSNEKLF
TRBD1 | TRBV28 | ASSLPRGLMYGCT
TRBD1 | TRBV5-5 | ASTNRDGTGGRKLF
TRBD1 | TRBV14 | ASSQGPGTGDYGYT
NA | TRBV18 | ASSPRRTDTQY
NA | TRBV5-4 | ASRIQGEGPYT
NA | TRBV28 | ASSYDRSLGRAF
NA | TRBV5-6 | ASSLVTVSGANVLT
NA | TRBV4-1 | ASSQDYPRHVI
NA | TRBV2 | ASRHRGGQGVGNTEAF
TRBD2 | TRBV9 | ASSERGALQGTQY
TRBD1 | TRBV2 | ASSRGGEYGYT
NA | TRBV12-5 | ASARHLGTEAF
NA | TRBV9 | ASSVAAKGTTEAF